This T cell receptor (beta chain) is from a study of blood T cells in healthy people across ages. The study's findings and limits: As naive T cell percentage varied, TCR beta diversity correlated strongly with it.

Points on this clonotype: Its antigen remains unidentified.

V lost 2 bases, J lost 8 bases, and 11 bases stayed unmatched. The CDR3 loop spans 15 amino acids. Germline V gene data show CDR1 as LGHDT and CDR2 as YNNKEL (reference sequence). Sample-barcoded 5' priming and a J-beta primer mix drove a second PCR of roughly 6 to 12 cycles. Each CDR3 protein gets one entry after TCRdb re-called the 5' RACE reads with MiXCR. The sample has around 2 million distinct CDR3 sequences; 30% to 40% are singletons. The sequence came from a human donor in good health. Sequenced material: blood. V gene TRBV3-1 combines with J gene TRBJ1-2; TRBD1 matches 7 bases. CDR3 in DNA: TGTGCCAGCAGCCAAAACCCGACAGGGATCGGGGGCTACACCTTC. Amino acid sequence: CASSQNPTGIGGYTF.